Each of the 24 T cell receptor beta chains below was sequenced from the same sample in a study of blood T cells in healthy people across ages. Primers used in a second PCR of roughly 7 to 12 cycles were a sample-barcoded 5' primer and a J-beta primer mix. TCRdb reprocessed the 5' RACE reads with MiXCR, giving one entry per CDR3 protein. The sample has 800,000 to 950,000 distinct CDR3 sequences; roughly 28% are singletons. These data were also reused for a study on T cells of mothers and their children.

The material sequenced was blood. These receptors came from a woman aged 40 to 50 in good health.

This clonotype was picked up many times. The chain combines TRBV20-1 with TRBJ2-7; 8 nucleotides align to TRBD2. Germline V gene data show CDR1 as DFQATT and CDR2 as SNEGSKA (reference sequence). CDR3 length: 15 residues. V lost 0 bases, J lost 2 bases, and 6 bases stayed unmatched. CDR3 sequence reads: CSARDFSGVPYEQYF. DNA of the CDR3: TGCAGTGCTAGAGATTTTAGCGGGGTACCCTACGAGCAGTACTTC.

In this sample, this clonotype turned up a few times. This chain's CDR3 is CASSPLWGGDGELFF. In DNA form, the CDR3 reads TGTGCCAGCAGCCCTCTTTGGGGGGGCGACGGGGAGCTGTTTTTT. The chain is built from TRBV9 and TRBJ2-2; weak D call: TRBD2 (7 bases). Trimming left V 4 bases short and J 7 bases short, with 17 bases between. CDR3 length: 15 residues. Germline-derived CDR1 and CDR2 are SGDLS and YYNGEE.

The rearrangement uses TRBV20-1 and TRBJ2-5; possibly TRBD2 for D (6 bases). Trimming pared 5 bases from V and 2 bases from J, leaving 15 bases between. Looked up from germline, CDR1 is DFQATT and CDR2 is SNEGSKA (reference sequence). The CDR3 length is 14 residues. In nucleotides, the CDR3 is TGCAGTGCTTACGGGACTGGGGGGCAAGAGACCCAGTACTTC. Residues: CSAYGTGGQETQYF.

This clonotype has only a few counts. CDR3 region: CASSQAPQVMNTEAFF. DNA of the CDR3: TGCGCCAGCAGCCAAGCCCCACAAGTTATGAACACTGAAGCTTTCTTT. The genes are TRBV4-1 and TRBJ1-1; D is unresolved. Per the germline V gene, CDR1 is MGHRA and CDR2 is YSYEKL. The V end lost 1 base, the J end lost 0 bases, and 12 bases lay between the germline ends. CDR3 size: 16 residues.

This clonotype was seen ten or more times. The chain carries TRBV7-9 and TRBJ2-5; 8 positions match TRBD2. Germline CDR1 is SEHNR and CDR2 is FQNEAQ (reference sequence). Germline trimming cut 3 bases from V and 5 bases from J; bases unmatched to any gene: 20. This CDR3 is 19 amino acids long. The CDR3 reads CASSLAPDGIAGIEETQYF. The CDR3 nucleotides are TGTGCCAGCAGCTTGGCCCCCGATGGTATAGCGGGGATCGAGGAGACCCAGTACTTC.

This sequence joins TRBV28 and TRBJ2-3, with D perhaps TRBD2 (7 bases). The CDR3 covers 16 residues. V dropped 1 base and J dropped 6 bases, with 17 bases sitting between them. Germline values: CDR1 MDHEN, CDR2 SYDVKM. CDR3 DNA: TGTGCCAGCAGTTTATTGTGGGGGGGCCCCCAGGATACGCAGTATTTT. Translated: CASSLLWGGPQDTQYF.

This clonotype appeared many times. This chain links TRBV20-1 with TRBJ2-7, with D maybe TRBD1 (6 bases). Germline values: CDR1 DFQATT, CDR2 SNEGSKA (reference sequence). The CDR3 has 13 residues. V gave up 6 bases and J gave up 0 bases, with 12 bases separating them. The CDR3 protein is CSARRTDSYEQYF. As DNA, the CDR3 is TGCAGTGCCAGACGGACAGACTCCTACGAGCAGTACTTC.

This clonotype was picked up a small number of times. This rearrangement joins TRBV4-1 to TRBJ2-6, with 8 bases matching TRBD2. The junction had 10 bases not matched to a gene; V was cut back by 3 bases and J by 3 bases. The V gene's germline CDR1 is MGHRA and CDR2 YSYEKL. This CDR3 region has 18 residues. CDR3 nucleotide sequence: TGCGCCAGCAGCCAGCCCACTCGGGGGGGTGTTGGGGCCAACGTCCTGACTTTC. Protein product: CASSQPTRGGVGANVLTF.

This clonotype was counted a few times. In nucleotides, the CDR3 is TGTGCCAGCAGCTTAGGCCGGGGGTCTGGGGCCAACGTCCTGACTTTC. Residues: CASSLGRGSGANVLTF. This chain links TRBV7-2 with TRBJ2-6, with TRBD2 as a possible D gene (6 bases). The CDR3 loop spans 16 amino acids. Per the germline V gene, CDR1 is SGHTA and CDR2 is FQGNSA. V shed 1 base and J shed 1 base, with 8 bases lying between them.

V gene TRBV20-1 combines with J gene TRBJ2-1; 9 positions agree with TRBD1. J gave up 5 bases and V 8 bases, and 7 bases lay outside the gene matches. There are 13 residues in the CDR3. The germline V gene has CDR1 DFQATT and CDR2 SNEGSKA (reference sequence). The CDR3 sequence is CSMPGTGNNEQFF. CDR3 DNA sequence: TGCAGTATGCCCGGGACAGGGAACAATGAGCAGTTCTTC.

In this sample, this clonotype turned up many times. This chain links TRBV5-1 with TRBJ2-5; D possibly matches TRBD1 or TRBD2 (5 bases each). The V end was cut by 6 bases, the J end by 4 bases, with 16 bases between. The length of the CDR3 is 14 residues. CDR1 and CDR2 (germline): SGHRS, YFSETQ. The CDR3 is CASNPEGRLETQYF. The CDR3 region has the DNA TGCGCCAGCAATCCTGAGGGGCGGTTAGAGACCCAGTACTTC. Looking up the rest from reference TRBV5-1 and TRBJ2-5 gives the full variable domain: KAGVTQTPRYLIKTRGQQVTLSCSPISGHRSVSWYQQTPGQGLQFLFEYFSETQRNKGNFPGRFSGRQFSNSRSEMNVSTLELGDSALYLCASNPEGRLETQYFGPGTRLLVL.

This chain uses TRBV20-1 with TRBJ2-1, with D perhaps TRBD2 (5 bases). The V end lost 5 bases, the J end lost 7 bases, and 18 bases lay between the germline ends. The germline V gene encodes CDR1 DFQATT and CDR2 SNEGSKA (reference sequence). The CDR3 is made up of 14 amino acids. This chain's CDR3 is CSASPTIYPNEQFF. In DNA form, the CDR3 reads TGCAGTGCTTCACCGACTATCTATCCAAATGAGCAGTTCTTC.

The CDR3 reads CASSSTVGLALKNIQYF. In DNA form, the CDR3 reads TGTGCCAGCAGCTCCACCGTGGGACTAGCGCTTAAAAACATTCAGTACTTC. The rearrangement links TRBV11-2 to TRBJ2-4, with 10 bases identical to TRBD2. The germline V gene encodes CDR1 SGHAT and CDR2 FQNNGV. V shed 4 bases, J shed 4 bases, and the junction held 10 bases outside the gene matches. The CDR3 sequence is 17 residues long.

This clonotype was counted a few times. The V call is TRBV19, the J call TRBJ2-6; the D is unclear. Germline-derived CDR1 and CDR2 are LNHDA and SQIVND (reference sequence). The CDR3 has 14 amino acids. V lost 1 base and J lost 9, with 10 bases in between. CDR3 protein: CASSIGSPGNVLTF. The CDR3 DNA sequence: TGTGCCAGTAGTATAGGGTCCCCGGGCAACGTCCTGACTTTC.

V and J are TRBV29-1 and TRBJ2-6, with unresolved D. V was clipped by 3 bases and J by 0 bases, with 12 bases between them. The CDR3 is 16 amino acids. Germline lookup yields CDR1 SQVTM and CDR2 ANQGSEA. The CDR3 DNA follows: TGCAGCGTTGATACGGACCCGATCTCTGGGGCCAACGTCCTGACTTTC. This encodes CSVDTDPISGANVLTF.

This clonotype was counted many times. The V gene is TRBV4-1, the J gene TRBJ1-5, with D possibly TRBD1 on 6 matching bases. The CDR3 spans 13 residues. Looked up from germline, CDR1 is MGHRA and CDR2 is YSYEKL. Trimming pared 2 bases from V and 9 bases from J, leaving 11 bases between. CDR3 residues: CASSQSGVAPQHF. CDR3 DNA sequence: TGCGCCAGCAGCCAATCAGGGGTTGCGCCCCAGCATTTT.

There are a few counts of this clonotype. The genes are TRBV28 and TRBJ1-5; D gene ambiguous. This CDR3 region has 12 residues. CDR1 MDHEN and CDR2 SYDVKM come from the germline V gene. The V and J ends lost 4 bases and 8 bases respectively, with 9 bases between them. The CDR3 nucleotides are TGTGCCAGCAGTTCTCGTTTAGAGCCCCAGCATTTT. Residues: CASSSRLEPQHF. The complete variable domain, with remaining parts taken from reference TRBV28 and TRBJ1-5, reads DVKVTQSSRYLVKRTGEKVFLECVQDMDHENMFWYRQDPGLGLRLIYFSYDVKMKEKGDIPEGYSVSREKKERFSLILESASTNQTSMYLCASSSRLEPQHFGDGTRLSIL.

This clonotype has only a few counts. The chain uses TRBV7-9 and TRBJ1-4; D gene unclear. Germline loops: CDR1 SEHNR, CDR2 FQNEAQ (reference sequence). The V end was cut by 5 bases, the J end by 7 bases, with 8 bases between. The CDR3 spans 12 residues. The CDR3 here is CASSRPSEKLFF. Here the CDR3 DNA reads TGTGCCAGCAGCCGACCTAGTGAAAAACTGTTTTTT. The variable domain in full, completed from reference TRBV7-9 and TRBJ1-4, reads DTGVSQNPRHKITKRGQNVTFRCDPISEHNRLYWYRQTLGQGPEFLTYFQNEAQLEKSRLLSDRFSAERPKGSFSTLEIQRTEQGDSAMYLCASSRPSEKLFFGSGTQLSVL.

This clonotype showed up just a few times. The gene calls are TRBV7-9 and TRBJ1-5; D gene unclear. Germline V gene sequence: CDR1 SEHNR, CDR2 FQNEAQ (reference sequence). V lost 1 base and J lost 0, with 10 bases in between. The CDR3 has 16 amino acids. This chain's CDR3 is CASSLGAYSSNQPQHF. The CDR3 nucleotides are TGTGCCAGCAGCTTAGGGGCGTATAGTAGCAATCAGCCCCAGCATTTT.

This clonotype appeared a few times. The chain carries TRBV5-4 and TRBJ2-5; D possibly corresponds to TRBD1 (6 bases). Germline CDR1 and CDR2: SGHNT and YYREEE (reference sequence). The germline V and J ends were trimmed by 2 bases and 5 bases, with 10 bases remaining between them. The CDR3 is made up of 13 amino acids. CDR3 amino acids: CASSFQGSETQYF. The CDR3 nucleotides are TGTGCCAGCAGCTTTCAGGGGTCGGAGACCCAGTACTTC.

This clonotype was seen only a few times. The J gene is TRBJ2-7, the V gene TRBV27, with 8 positions matching TRBD1. The CDR3 is 11 residues long. CDR1 is MNHEY, CDR2 SMNVEV, per germline (reference sequence). Trimming at V came to 10 bases and at J to 3 bases, leaving 2 bases not matched to a gene. Here the CDR3 reads CATGTGYEQYF. For the CDR3, the DNA is TGTGCCACCGGGACAGGCTACGAGCAGTACTTC.

Concerning this clonotype: This may be a read error: a much more frequent sequence differs by one nucleotide. The J gene is TRBJ2-7, the V gene TRBV29-1, with TRBD1 identical over 9 bases. This CDR3 contains 14 residues. The germline gives CDR1 SQVTM, CDR2 ANQGSEA. Trimming cost V 5 bases and J 5 bases; bases outside gene matches: 10. The CDR3 DNA follows: TGCAGCGTTACGCGGGGACAGGGTCCCCACGAGCAGTACTTC. Translated: CSVTRGQGPHEQYF.

This clonotype has only a few counts. The chain uses TRBV7-4 and TRBJ1-5; D unclear. Per the germline V gene, CDR1 is SGHVT and CDR2 is SQSDAQ. V was shortened by 11 bases and J by 0 bases, with 17 bases between the two germline ends. The CDR3 loop spans 15 amino acids. Here the CDR3 reads CAVAGSYGSNQPQHF. In DNA form, the CDR3 reads TGTGCCGTCGCCGGGTCGTACGGTAGCAATCAGCCCCAGCATTTT.

This clonotype has just a few counts. The chain links TRBV7-9 to TRBJ1-5; D is uncertain. The CDR3 spans 15 residues. V shed 0 bases and J shed 3 bases, with 9 bases lying between them. Germline V gives CDR1 SEHNR, CDR2 FQNEAQ (reference sequence). The CDR3 sequence: CASSLAAAPNQPQHF. The CDR3 DNA reads TGTGCCAGCAGCTTAGCGGCAGCCCCCAATCAGCCCCAGCATTTT.